This record looks at one T cell receptor (beta chain) sequence and its context. Its antigen is as yet unknown. The PCR ran on 60 Vbeta and 13 Jbeta primers. The table came from immunoSEQ multiplex PCR; TCRdb's copy has only in-frame clones and leaves some out. The sample consists of some 160,000 clones, approximately 73% of them appearing once. The data were taken from a study of cytomegalovirus exposure and HLA in healthy donors. Background on the study: An analysis done earlier identified almost 120 million unique TCR beta sequences from 150 million to 200 million T cells. Study results and limitations: According to a later analysis, donors in an Asian-associated ancestry cluster reportedly had fewer N-insertions than the approximately 670-donor mean. As a later analysis showed, several of the most significant clusters appeared to be linked to common viral pathogens.

CDR3 length equals 16 residues. CDR1 and CDR2 (germline): MNHEY, SVGAGI. Trimming shortened V by 2 bases and J by 1 base, and 12 bases separated the two germline ends. This chain uses TRBV6-5 with TRBJ1-5, with unresolved D. The sequence was obtained from a woman aged 18-29 years in good health and CMV-seropositive. The sample was PBMCs. CDR3: CASSYTSPGSNQPQHF. Written as DNA, the CDR3 is TGTGCCAGCAGTTACACAAGCCCGGGGAGCAATCAGCCCCAGCATTTT.